Following are 8 T cell receptor beta chains from one sample sequenced in a study of blood T cell repertoires in COVID-19. Data came from immunoSEQ multiplex PCR; TCRdb stores just in-frame clones and leaves some out. Of about 150,000 clones detected, 85% to 90% appear once; the ten largest clones hold approximately 7%. Sequenced material: peripheral blood. The receptors stem from a man aged 50-60 years with active or convalescent COVID-19.

Here the CDR3 DNA reads TGTGCCAGCCTGGATAACAGGAGCTCCTACGAGCAGTACTTC. It encodes CASLDNRSSYEQYF. The V and J genes are TRBV2 and TRBJ2-7; a weak D match, TRBD1 (5 bases). CDR1 is SNHLY and CDR2 is FYNNEI in the germline V gene. V shed 8 bases and J shed 0 bases, with 14 bases lying between them. The CDR3 sequence is 14 residues long.

This clone showed up just a few times. The CDR3 nucleotides are TGCGCCAGCAGCTTGGCCGACAGGGGGGATGGCTACACCTTC. Its protein is CASSLADRGDGYTF. The rearrangement uses TRBV5-1 and TRBJ1-2, with TRBD1 matching 9 bases. V was clipped by 0 bases and J by 6 bases; unmatched bases: 3. In germline, CDR1 is SGHRS, CDR2 YFSETQ. This CDR3 spans 14 amino acids.

The chain employs TRBV7-5 and TRBJ1-2. TRBV7-5 is a pseudogene locus. The CDR3 sequence is 14 residues long. In nucleotides, the CDR3 is TGTGCCAGAAGCTTAGGAGGAATCAACTATGGCTACACCTTC. Encoded protein: CARSLGGINYGYTF.

V usage is TRBV2 and J usage is TRBJ1-2; 7 nucleotides line up with TRBD1. With V trimmed by 1 base and J by 8 bases, 7 bases remained unmatched. Per germline, CDR1 SNHLY and CDR2 FYNNEI. The CDR3 covers 14 residues. The CDR3 nucleotides are TGTGCCAGCAGTGAAGAGGAGGGGGCTGGGGGCTACACCTTC. It translates to CASSEEEGAGGYTF.

The genes are TRBV5-1 and TRBJ2-7; D is ambiguous. Germline V gives CDR1 SGHRS, CDR2 YFSETQ. V lost 0 bases, J lost 2 bases, and 6 bases lay in between. The length of the CDR3 is 13 residues. As DNA, the CDR3 is TGCGCCAGCAGCTTGGTGTCAGCCTACGAGCAGTACTTC. Its protein product is CASSLVSAYEQYF.

As to this clone: The same CDR3 arises from other DNA sequences in this sample as well. The V gene is TRBV5-1, the J gene TRBJ1-5; D perhaps matches TRBD1 (5 bases). This CDR3 comprises 15 residues. Germline V CDR1 and CDR2: SGHRS, YFSETQ. V shed 0 bases and J shed 1 base, with 8 bases lying between them. The CDR3 DNA reads as TGCGCCAGCAGCTTGGAGGGGCAAAGCAATCAGCCCCAGCATTTT. Encoded protein: CASSLEGQSNQPQHF.

This clone came up a few times. V gene TRBV5-6 combines with J gene TRBJ1-5, with TRBD1 matching 9 bases. Germline V gene sequence: CDR1 SGHDT, CDR2 YYEEEE. There are 19 residues in the CDR3. V shed 4 bases, J shed 2 bases, and the junction held 16 bases outside the gene matches. CDR3 sequence reads: CASSRRRDRADEGNQPQHF. For the CDR3, the DNA is TGTGCCAGCAGCAGGCGTAGGGACAGGGCCGACGAGGGCAATCAGCCCCAGCATTTT. Variable domain in full (rest from reference TRBV5-6 and TRBJ1-5): DAGVTQSPTHLIKTRGQQVTLRCSPKSGHDTVSWYQQALGQGPQFIFQYYEEEERQRGNFPDRFSGHQFPNYSSELNVNALLLGDSALYLCASSRRRDRADEGNQPQHFGDGTRLSIL.

The chain joins TRBV6-2 or TRBV6-3 to TRBJ1-2; TRBD1 might be the D (5 bases). The germline V gene encodes CDR1 MNHEY and CDR2 SVGEGT. V lost 5 bases, J lost 5 bases, and 12 bases lay in between. The CDR3 length is 13 residues. The CDR3 nucleotides read TGTGCCAGCAGTCAGGACAACGAATATGGCTACACCTTC. It is translated as CASSQDNEYGYTF.